The 21 T cell receptor beta chains below were found in one sample sequenced in a study of response to subunit inactivated influenza vaccine. TCRdb re-called the RT-PCR reads with MiXCR, one entry per CDR3 protein. The table records some 550,000 distinct CDR3 sequences, roughly 25% of them present only once. In addition, the sample was reused for a study of T cells expressing NK-cell markers. From that study: 5'RACE template switching with UMIs generated TCR beta cDNA.

The source was CD4+ T cells sorted from PBMCs, collected 12 days after vaccination. The origin of the receptors is a man aged 50-60 years who received an inactivated influenza vaccine.

This clonotype was recorded at least ten times. The chain combines TRBV5-1 with TRBJ2-7; 8 nucleotides match TRBD1. After removal of 4 bases from V and 5 bases from J, the junction contained 8 bases not matched to a gene. Germline-derived CDR1 and CDR2 are SGHRS and YFSETQ. This CDR3 comprises 14 residues. CDR3 in DNA: TGCGCCAGCAGCGGGACAGGAGGCGGCGACGAGCAGTACTTC. Protein sequence: CASSGTGGGDEQYF.

This clonotype has just a few counts. The chain joins TRBV6-5 to TRBJ2-7, with 7 positions matching TRBD2. After removal of 4 bases from V and 4 bases from J, the junction contained 13 bases not matched to a gene. CDR3 size: 16 residues. Per the germline V gene, CDR1 is MNHEY and CDR2 is SVGAGI. The CDR3 sequence is CASSSPVGGGGYEQYF. CDR3 nucleotide sequence: TGTGCCAGCAGTTCACCTGTTGGGGGGGGTGGATACGAGCAGTACTTC.

A few counts support this clonotype. The rearrangement links TRBV7-6 to TRBJ2-3; 7 positions match TRBD2. The V gene end was trimmed by 5 bases and the J gene end by 7 bases; junction bases not matched to a gene: 12. This CDR3 contains 15 residues. Per germline, CDR1 SGHVS and CDR2 FNYEAQ. The chain's CDR3 is CASSLGGTPFNTQYF. The CDR3 nucleotides are TGTGCCAGCAGCCTGGGGGGGACCCCATTTAATACGCAGTATTTT.

Written as DNA, the CDR3 is TGCGCCAGCAGCCCCCTCGGGCACAACACAGATACGCAGTATTTT. Translation: CASSPLGHNTDTQYF. The chain recombines TRBV5-1 with TRBJ2-3; D is uncertain. This CDR3 contains 15 residues. Germline-derived CDR1 and CDR2 are SGHRS and YFSETQ. V lost 4 bases and J lost 2, with 14 bases in between.

This clonotype showed up just a few times. The V gene is TRBV14, the J gene TRBJ2-5; 7 positions agree with TRBD1. The CDR3 totals 14 residues. Germline loops: CDR1 SGHDN, CDR2 FVKESK. Trimming took 1 base from V and 9 from J; bases not matched to a gene: 8. As DNA, the CDR3 is TGTGCCAGCAGCCAAGTGTATGAGGGGGCGGCCCAGTACTTC. It specifies CASSQVYEGAAQYF.

The genes are TRBV6-1 and TRBJ2-3; 11 nucleotides align to TRBD2. Germline V lookup: CDR1 MNHNS, CDR2 SASEGT. V dropped 6 bases and J dropped 2; count of bases not matched to a gene: 16. This CDR3 comprises 19 residues. The DNA of the CDR3 is TGTGCCAGCAGAAAACTAGCGGGGGTTGGATTTGGCTCCACAGATACGCAGTATTTT. It encodes CASRKLAGVGFGSTDTQYF.

This clonotype has a handful of counts. The chain links TRBV20-1 to TRBJ2-1, with unresolved D. Per the germline V gene, CDR1 is DFQATT and CDR2 is SNEGSKA (reference sequence). CDR3 length equals 16 residues. V shed 4 bases and J shed 0 bases, with 16 bases lying between them. As DNA, the CDR3 is TGCAGTGCTAAGTCGATATCCGGTGTCTCCTACAATGAGCAGTTCTTC. Translating it yields CSAKSISGVSYNEQFF.

This clonotype was counted only a few times. The rearrangement joins TRBV3-1 to TRBJ2-3; TRBD2 aligns across 12 bases. The V and J ends lost 2 bases and 10 bases, in that order; junction bases with no gene match: 19. This CDR3 region has 19 residues. CDR1 and CDR2 (germline): LGHDT, YNNKEL (reference sequence). The DNA for the CDR3 is TGTGCCAGCAGCCAACTCGCCATACATGGACTAGCGGGAACGTCTGCGCAGTATTTT. It yields the protein CASSQLAIHGLAGTSAQYF.

The rearrangement uses TRBV5-1 and TRBJ1-2, with TRBD1 matching 9 bases. CDR1 SGHRS and CDR2 YFSETQ come from the germline V gene. The V gene end was trimmed by 0 bases and the J gene end by 0 bases; junction bases not matched to a gene: 3. The CDR3 extends over 16 amino acids. This chain's CDR3 is CASSLVGTGTNYGYTF. Written as DNA, the CDR3 is TGCGCCAGCAGCTTGGTCGGGACAGGGACTAACTATGGCTACACCTTC.

The chain has TRBV5-1 and TRBJ1-1; TRBD1 aligns across 9 bases. Germline V gene sequence: CDR1 SGHRS, CDR2 YFSETQ. The CDR3 is 14 residues long. J was trimmed by 4 bases and V by 4 bases; bases with no gene match: 5. CDR3 protein: CASSRRDRATEAFF. DNA for the CDR3: TGCGCCAGCAGCCGCCGGGACAGGGCCACTGAAGCTTTCTTT.

This clonotype has only a few counts. The chain combines TRBV6-2 or TRBV6-3 with TRBJ2-1, with TRBD2 matching over 8 bases. The ends lost 7 bases at V and 13 bases at J; junction bases unmatched: 15. Germline loops: CDR1 MNHEY, CDR2 SVGEGT. The CDR3 contains 14 residues. The chain's CDR3 is CASTPFLAGGGQFF. In nucleotides, the CDR3 is TGTGCCAGCACCCCTTTTTTGGCGGGGGGAGGACAGTTCTTC.

This clonotype was detected a few times. The CDR3 DNA reads TGTGCCAGCAGCTTAGTTTCCGGGACCAAAGGAGAACTGTTTTTT. Translating it yields CASSLVSGTKGELFF. The rearrangement links TRBV7-8 to TRBJ1-4; possible D gene TRBD1, 5 bases. The germline CDR1 and CDR2 sequences are SGHVS and FQNEAQ. Trimming removed 1 base at V and 12 bases at J, with 18 bases between. CDR3 length equals 15 residues.

CDR3 nucleotide sequence: TGTGCCAGCAGTTACGTCGACAGGAGCCTCACAGATACGCAGTATTTT. Protein product: CASSYVDRSLTDTQYF. The V and J genes are TRBV6-2 or TRBV6-3 and TRBJ2-3, with TRBD1 as a possible D gene (6 bases). Germline CDR1 and CDR2: MNHEY and SVGEGT. The CDR3 extends over 16 amino acids. V gave up 2 bases and J gave up 2 bases, with 14 bases separating them.

The chain carries TRBV12-3 or TRBV12-4 and TRBJ2-3; 7 nucleotides agree with TRBD1. V gave up 7 bases and J gave up 3 bases; unmatched junction bases: 4. This CDR3 is built from 13 residues. This CDR3 is CASKYRGTDTQYF. CDR3 DNA: TGTGCCAGCAAGTACAGGGGAACAGATACGCAGTATTTT.

V and J are TRBV2 and TRBJ2-2, with D maybe TRBD1 (7 bases). Germline CDR1 reads SNHLY; CDR2 reads FYNNEI. Deletions cut 3 bases from V and 3 bases from J, with 11 bases between. The length of the CDR3 is 15 residues. CDR3 protein: CASSETGRYTGELFF. The DNA for the CDR3 is TGTGCCAGCAGTGAGACAGGGAGGTACACCGGGGAGCTGTTTTTT.

The CDR3 protein is CASSQVVGSSTNEQFF. DNA for the CDR3: TGCGCCAGCAGCCAAGTTGTCGGGAGCTCTACCAATGAGCAGTTCTTC. This chain uses TRBV4-3 with TRBJ2-1; TRBD2 is a possible D gene (6 bases). Germline loops: CDR1 LGHNA, CDR2 YSLEER. The CDR3 has 16 residues. Trimming removed 1 base from V and 6 bases from J, with 16 bases in between.

This chain connects TRBV10-3 to TRBJ1-2; D uncertain. Germline V CDR1 and CDR2: ENHRY, SYGVKD. The V end lost 3 bases, the J end lost 1 base, and 6 bases lay between the germline ends. The CDR3 totals 13 residues. The CDR3 loop reads CAISERSNYGYTF. The DNA for the CDR3 is TGTGCCATCAGTGAAAGGAGTAACTATGGCTACACCTTC.

The V call is TRBV27, the J call TRBJ2-3, with 8 nucleotides matching TRBD2. The junction had 8 bases not matched to a gene; V was cut back by 2 bases and J by 1 base. Germline V gene data show CDR1 as MNHEY and CDR2 as SMNVEV (reference sequence). The CDR3 runs to 17 residues. The CDR3 DNA reads as TGTGCCAGCAGTTTACTAGCTACTAGCGGAGGCACAGATACGCAGTATTTT. Translating it yields CASSLLATSGGTDTQYF.

This clonotype was seen a few times. The chain is built from TRBV2 and TRBJ2-5, with unresolved D. Trimming cost V 7 bases and J 9 bases, with 3 bases left between them. Germline V gives CDR1 SNHLY, CDR2 FYNNEI. The CDR3 totals 8 residues. The CDR3 loop is CASTPQYF. As DNA, the CDR3 is TGTGCCAGCACGCCCCAGTACTTC.

The chain has TRBV7-9 and TRBJ1-1; perhaps TRBD1 as D (6 bases). V lost 5 bases and J 3 bases, leaving 19 bases between the germline ends. This CDR3 comprises 16 residues. The germline V gene has CDR1 SEHNR and CDR2 FQNEAQ (reference sequence). For the CDR3, the DNA is TGTGCCAGCAGCCAGAGGGGCGCGAGGGGGTACACTGAAGCTTTCTTT. Encoded protein: CASSQRGARGYTEAFF.

In its sample, this clonotype was seen a few times. The V call is TRBV28, the J call TRBJ2-1; 11 bases are shared with TRBD2. V lost 2 bases and J lost 7; bases outside the gene matches: 4. The CDR3 loop spans 15 amino acids. From germline, CDR1 is MDHEN and CDR2 SYDVKM. CDR3 sequence reads: CASSLIAGGRNEQFF. The CDR3, as DNA: TGTGCCAGCAGTTTAATAGCGGGAGGGCGGAATGAGCAGTTCTTC.